This T cell receptor (beta chain) is from a study of cytomegalovirus exposure and HLA in healthy donors. Whole-study context: The approximately 600 first-cohort repertoires shared a platform with the 130 or so validation repertoires, as reported in a later analysis.

Germline V gives CDR1 MNHEY, CDR2 SVGAGI. This CDR3 has 13 residues. Trimming cost V 5 bases and J 5 bases, with 10 bases left between them. On this clone itself: Its antigen remains unidentified.

The donors were members of the roughly 120-subject validation cohort (separate from the approximately 730-subject first cohort). Profiled with immunoSEQ multiplex PCR; TCRdb holds only in-frame clones, not every one. The sample carries some 110,000 clones, around 94% recorded once. Study findings and constraints: Reported performance of the classifier showed diagnosis of cytomegalovirus status with high specificity and sensitivity. Most TCR sequences were seen very rarely across donors, but some public TCRs occurred in many.

The sample was PBMCs. The chain joins TRBV6-5 to TRBJ2-1; D ambiguous. The sequence came from a woman aged 18-29 years in good health and CMV-seronegative. As DNA, the CDR3 is TGTGCCAGCAGTAGCCTTGGTCACAATGAGCAGTTCTTC. This codes for CASSSLGHNEQFF.